This TCR beta chain was observed in a study of radiation and T cells in renal cell carcinoma (TCRdb year 2020). Regarding the research as a whole: TCR beta sequencing covered fewer than 60 samples in total, comprising around 26 tumors and around 27 peripheral blood samples. The final blood draw took place at 4 weeks after radiation, the same time as nephrectomy. Across all 53 samples, roughly 3,700,000 unique CDR3 nucleotide sequences encoding roughly 2,800,000 unique CDR3 amino acid sequences were identified. Overall study outcomes, separate from this receptor: The single-armed trial design could not address effects of radiation dose or scheduling on the TCR repertoire. Because pretreatment tumor biopsies were not available, the baseline intratumoral presence of clonotypes could not be determined. In blood, the top tumor clonotypes increased from baseline to 2 weeks after radiation and then shrank by 4 weeks, which suggests a temporary expansion of tumor-resident clones. Blood repertoire dynamics were not followed beyond 4 weeks after treatment.

Taken from cysteine to phenylalanine, the CDR3 has 16 residues. The entry retains the CDR3 DNA only, 48 bases that are in frame from base 1. The germline V gene sets CDR1 to MNHNS and CDR2 to SASEGT. The V and J ends are trimmed by 4 bases and 2 bases, leaving 18 bases between them. Per the publication, the time point label means: blood 4 weeks post-SBRT, at nephrectomy. The treatment or condition label, read with the paper, signifies: 15 Gy SBRT to primary tumor, nephrectomy 4 weeks later. The samples were obtained from a clinical trial, where primary renal cell carcinomas were treated with 15 Gy stereotactic body radiation therapy and then removed by nephrectomy 4 weeks afterward. To follow tumor-enriched clonotypes, serial peripheral blood was collected from radiation-treated patients at baseline and at 2 weeks and 4 weeks after SBRT. Every patient's renal cell carcinoma showed clear cell pathology. Genomic DNA for TCR sequencing was prepared using the QIAamp DNA Blood Mini Kit (Qiagen). The analyses included only samples that passed all quality control checks.

About this clone: Its antigen target is currently unknown. The record has no base qualities; no much larger clone is one base away.

TCR beta libraries were generated from genomic DNA with the immunoSEQ kit, following the manufacturer's recommendations. Library preparation used a first multiplex PCR with proprietary primers, then a second PCR adding unique barcodes, with bead cleanups after each round. A kit-provided positive control reaction and a negative control reaction were included in every sample batch. The final libraries underwent checking on an Agilent 4200 TapeStation D1000 ScreenTape, volumetric pooling, and quantification by qPCR. Sequencing was performed on an Illumina NextSeq500 using a MidOutput 150-cycle cartridge, with 156 Read1 cycles, 15 Index1 cycles, and the kit custom primers. The pooled library was loaded at around 0.93 pM with around 22% PhiX control spiked in. Per the authors' processing: Vendor-processed data were analyzed in R, and a clonotype was defined as all T cells sharing the same CDR3 nucleotide sequence. For clone abundance analyses, frequencies were normalized to the 10,000 most abundant clones in each sample. Public T cell clones, averaging fewer than five per sample, were removed before analysis. Tumor-enriched and baseline blood-enriched clonotypes were defined by at least a 32-fold difference in abundance between compartments. A beta-binomial differential abundance model was used to identify clonotypes that were expanded or contracted between blood time points. Tumor-blood repertoire similarity was measured with the Baroni-Urbani and Buser coefficient, and groups were compared using two-tailed Wilcoxon tests in R. Imported from immuneACCESS, the table was reduced by TCRdb to in-frame sequences with V and J called. These copies leave out some clones; in studies compared against another copy, an unresolved V gene accounts for under half, and the cause of the remainder is not known. The V and J calls and clone size come from that table; D and trimming were worked out from the DNA. Within this sample are about 77,000 clones, with around four fifths of them counted one time only. Together, the top ten hold over 2% of the sample.

The origin of this receptor is a woman between 55 and 75 years old with renal cell carcinoma. Recombination joined TRBV6-1 with TRBJ2-7; there is no confident call for the D gene. This sample comprised blood, obtained from a patient whose treatment included radiotherapy and nephrectomy. The CDR3 region has the sequence CASSGRGKGPPYEQYF. The base sequence is TGTGCCAGCAGTGGCAGAGGTAAAGGGCCACCCTACGAGCAGTACTTC.